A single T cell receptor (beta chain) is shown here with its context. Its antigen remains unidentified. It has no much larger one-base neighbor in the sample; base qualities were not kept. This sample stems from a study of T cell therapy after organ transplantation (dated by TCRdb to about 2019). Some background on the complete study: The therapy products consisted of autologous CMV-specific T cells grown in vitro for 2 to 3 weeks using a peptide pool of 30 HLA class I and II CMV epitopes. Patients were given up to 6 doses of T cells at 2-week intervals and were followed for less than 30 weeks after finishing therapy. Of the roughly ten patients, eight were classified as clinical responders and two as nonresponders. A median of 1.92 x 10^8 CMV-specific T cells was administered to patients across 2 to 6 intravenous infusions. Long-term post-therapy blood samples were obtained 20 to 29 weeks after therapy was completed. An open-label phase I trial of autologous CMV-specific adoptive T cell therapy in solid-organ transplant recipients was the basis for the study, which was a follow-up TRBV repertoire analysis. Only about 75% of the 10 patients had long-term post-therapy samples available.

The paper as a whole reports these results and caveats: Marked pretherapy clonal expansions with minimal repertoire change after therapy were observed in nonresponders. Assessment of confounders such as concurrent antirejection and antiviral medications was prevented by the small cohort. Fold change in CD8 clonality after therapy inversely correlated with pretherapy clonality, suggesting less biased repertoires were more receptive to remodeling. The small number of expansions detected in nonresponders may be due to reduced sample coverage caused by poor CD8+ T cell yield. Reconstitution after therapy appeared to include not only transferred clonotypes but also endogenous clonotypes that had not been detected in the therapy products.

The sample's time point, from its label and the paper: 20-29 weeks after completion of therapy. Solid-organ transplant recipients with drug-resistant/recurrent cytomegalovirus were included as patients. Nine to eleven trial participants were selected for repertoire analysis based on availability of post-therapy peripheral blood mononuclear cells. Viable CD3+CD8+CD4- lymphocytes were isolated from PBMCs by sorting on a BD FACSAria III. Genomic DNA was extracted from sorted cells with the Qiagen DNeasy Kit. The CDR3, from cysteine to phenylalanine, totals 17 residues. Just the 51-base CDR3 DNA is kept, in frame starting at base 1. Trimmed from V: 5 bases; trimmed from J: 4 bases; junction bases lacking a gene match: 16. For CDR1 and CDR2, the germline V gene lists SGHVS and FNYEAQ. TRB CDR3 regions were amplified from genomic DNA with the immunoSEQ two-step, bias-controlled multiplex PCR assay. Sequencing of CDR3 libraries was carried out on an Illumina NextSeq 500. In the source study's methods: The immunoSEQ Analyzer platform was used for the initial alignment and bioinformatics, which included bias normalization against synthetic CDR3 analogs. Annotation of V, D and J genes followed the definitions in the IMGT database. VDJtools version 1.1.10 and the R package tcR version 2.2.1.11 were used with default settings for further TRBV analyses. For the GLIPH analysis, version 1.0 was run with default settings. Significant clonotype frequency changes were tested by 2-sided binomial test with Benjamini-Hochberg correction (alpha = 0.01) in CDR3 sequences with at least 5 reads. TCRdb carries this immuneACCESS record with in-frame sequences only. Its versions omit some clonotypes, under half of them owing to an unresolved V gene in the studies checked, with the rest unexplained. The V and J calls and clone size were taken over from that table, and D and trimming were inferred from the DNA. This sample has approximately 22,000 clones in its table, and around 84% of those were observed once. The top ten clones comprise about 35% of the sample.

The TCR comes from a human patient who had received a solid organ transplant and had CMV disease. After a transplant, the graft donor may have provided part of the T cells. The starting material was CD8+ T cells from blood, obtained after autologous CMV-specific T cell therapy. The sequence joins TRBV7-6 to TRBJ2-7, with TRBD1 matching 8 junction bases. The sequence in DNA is TGTGCCAGCAGCCCGTCGGATTTCCGGGACAGGTTATACGAGCAGTACTTC. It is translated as CASSPSDFRDRLYEQYF.